Listed here are 12 T cell receptor beta chains from one sample, sequenced in a study of response to subunit inactivated influenza vaccine (dated by TCRdb to the late 2010s). The method was RT-PCR. Reads for this sample came from an Illumina HiSeq 2500. The public reads were quality trimmed at Q25 with fastp and then assembled into clones with MiXCR by TCRdb, keeping productive beta chains. Rows with one shared CDR3 protein collapse into an entry with the most common genes and DNA. The sample table shows about 310,000 distinct CDR3 sequences, and around a fifth are seen once. Together, the top ten hold about 10% of the sample. The specimen was PBMCs from blood, collected less than 22 months after vaccination. The receptors stem from a man between 45 and 75 years old who received an inactivated influenza vaccine. Donor details come from another sample of the same person, matched by shared clones.

This clonotype was counted at least ten times. The chain combines TRBV18 with TRBJ2-2, with D uncertain. From germline, CDR1 is KGHSH and CDR2 LQKENI. V was shortened by 8 bases and J by 2 bases, with 9 bases between the two germline ends. The CDR3 is made up of 13 amino acids. CDR3 residues: CASSPPNTGELFF. The CDR3 bases are TGTGCCAGCAGCCCTCCAAACACCGGGGAGCTGTTTTTT.

V gene TRBV6-1 combines with J gene TRBJ1-2; 9 bases are a match to TRBD1. The CDR3 covers 15 residues. The V and J ends lost 4 bases and 2 bases, in that order; junction bases with no gene match: 5. Germline V gene sequence: CDR1 MNHNS, CDR2 SASEGT. The CDR3 loop is CASSAYRGPNYGYTF. The CDR3 DNA follows: TGTGCCAGCAGTGCTTACAGGGGGCCCAACTATGGCTACACCTTC.

The V and J genes are TRBV7-9 and TRBJ1-1, with D tentatively TRBD1 (5 bases). CDR3 length: 13 amino acids. CDR1 and CDR2 (germline): SEHNR, FQNEAQ (reference sequence). V lost 6 bases and J lost 2, with 10 bases in between. CDR3 nucleotide sequence: TGTGCCAGCAGGACACAGGTTAACACTGAAGCTTTCTTT. Translating gives CASRTQVNTEAFF. Supplemented by reference TRBV7-9 and TRBJ1-1, the full variable domain reads DTGVSQNPRHKITKRGQNVTFRCDPISEHNRLYWYRQTLGQGPEFLTYFQNEAQLEKSRLLSDRFSAERPKGSFSTLEIQRTEQGDSAMYLCASRTQVNTEAFFGQGTRLTVV.

The table lists this clonotype with a few counts. The chain links TRBV28 to TRBJ1-5, with D perhaps matching TRBD1 (6 bases). The germline V gene has CDR1 MDHEN and CDR2 SYDVKM. There are 16 residues in the CDR3. The V and J ends lost 3 bases and 0 bases respectively, with 12 bases between them. CDR3 sequence (DNA): TGTGCCAGCAGTTTCGGGGACACCAATAGCAATCAGCCCCAGCATTTT. It encodes CASSFGDTNSNQPQHF.

The sample holds many counts of this clonotype. The chain couples TRBV5-6 to TRBJ2-7; 8 nucleotides line up with TRBD1. The CDR3 totals 17 residues. CDR1 and CDR2 from the germline V gene are SGHDT and YYEEEE. V dropped 1 base and J dropped 3; count of bases not matched to a gene: 12. The DNA for the CDR3 is TGTGCCAGCAGCTTGCCGGTTGGACAGGGTAATCTCTACGAGCAGTACTTC. It encodes CASSLPVGQGNLYEQYF.

Remarks on this clonotype: Being one base from a much bigger clone, this may be a read error. The rearrangement links TRBV20-1 to TRBJ1-1; no clear D gene. The germline gives CDR1 DFQATT, CDR2 SNEGSKA (reference sequence). The CDR3 totals 14 residues. The CDR3 DNA reads as TGCAGTGCTAGAGATCTCACTGCCGGTACTGAAGCTTTATTT. It encodes CSARDLTAGTEALF.

This clonotype was found a few times. J is TRBJ1-5 and V is TRBV7-2; the D gene is possibly TRBD1 (6 bases). This CDR3 has 13 amino acids. Germline loops: CDR1 SGHTA, CDR2 FQGNSA. The germline V and J ends were trimmed by 5 bases and 6 bases, with 11 bases remaining between them. The CDR3 is CASSPEGVQPQHF. In DNA, the CDR3 is TGTGCCAGCAGCCCCGAGGGGGTTCAGCCCCAGCATTTT. Full variable domain (remainder filled in from reference TRBV7-2 and TRBJ1-5): GAGVSQSPSNKVTEKGKDVELRCDPISGHTALYWYRQSLGQGLEFLIYFQGNSAPDKSGLPSDRFSAERTGGSVSTLTIQRTQQEDSAVYLCASSPEGVQPQHFGDGTRLSIL.

The rearrangement links TRBV7-2 to TRBJ1-3; D is perhaps TRBD1 (5 bases). V lost 6 bases to trimming and J lost 2 bases, with 17 bases between them. The CDR3 consists of 16 residues. The germline gives CDR1 SGHTA, CDR2 FQGNSA. CDR3 DNA sequence: TGTGCCAGCAGTTCTCCCCAGGGAGGTGCTGGAAACACCATATATTTT. Its protein is CASSSPQGGAGNTIYF.

The sample holds many counts of this clonotype. V gene TRBV29-1 combines with J gene TRBJ1-1; no reliable D call. Germline CDR1 is SQVTM and CDR2 is ANQGSEA. The CDR3 totals 12 residues. Trimming shortened V by 7 bases and J by 13 bases, and 22 bases separated the two germline ends. CDR3 sequence: CSGRIETEGGFF. The CDR3 DNA reads as TGCAGCGGACGTATAGAGACTGAAGGTGGTTTCTTT.

The table lists this clonotype with a few counts. The V and J genes are TRBV6-1 and TRBJ1-2; unclear D gene. CDR3 length: 13 residues. Trimming removed 3 bases at V and 3 bases at J, with 8 bases between. CDR1 and CDR2 (germline): MNHNS, SASEGT. For the CDR3, the DNA is TGTGCCAGCAGTGAGGCCGGTCACTATGGCTACACCTTC. It codes for CASSEAGHYGYTF.

This sequence joins TRBV5-6 and TRBJ1-1; D gene ambiguous. V gave up 4 bases and J gave up 7 bases, with 14 bases separating them. Germline lookup yields CDR1 SGHDT and CDR2 YYEEEE. The CDR3 has 13 amino acids. CDR3 region: CASSPGPGCEAFF. CDR3 DNA sequence: TGTGCCAGCAGCCCCGGGCCGGGCTGTGAAGCTTTCTTT. The full variable domain, with the rest looked up from reference TRBV5-6 and TRBJ1-1, is DAGVTQSPTHLIKTRGQQVTLRCSPKSGHDTVSWYQQALGQGPQFIFQYYEEEERQRGNFPDRFSGHQFPNYSSELNVNALLLGDSALYLCASSPGPGCEAFFGQGTRLTVV.

V usage is TRBV24-1 and J usage is TRBJ2-1, with 12 bases matching TRBD1. The CDR3 runs to 16 residues. The V and J ends lost 7 bases and 6 bases, in that order; junction bases with no gene match: 9. Germline V gene sequence: CDR1 KGHDR, CDR2 SFDVKD. The CDR3 sequence: CATSGAGTGGLNEQFF. DNA of the CDR3: TGTGCCACCAGCGGAGCCGGGACAGGGGGCCTCAATGAGCAGTTCTTC.